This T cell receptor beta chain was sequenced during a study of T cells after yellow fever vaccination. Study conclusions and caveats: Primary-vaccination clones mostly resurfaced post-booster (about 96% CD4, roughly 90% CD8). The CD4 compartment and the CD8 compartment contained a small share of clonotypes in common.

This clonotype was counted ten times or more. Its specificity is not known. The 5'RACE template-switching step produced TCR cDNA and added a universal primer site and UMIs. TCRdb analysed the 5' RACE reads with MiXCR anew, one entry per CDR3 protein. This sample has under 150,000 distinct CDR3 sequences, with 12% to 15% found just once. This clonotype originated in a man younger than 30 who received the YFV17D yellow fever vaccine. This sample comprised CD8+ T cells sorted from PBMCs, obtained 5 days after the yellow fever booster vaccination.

Here the CDR3 reads CASSLQSGLRTEAFF. In DNA, the CDR3 is TGTGCCAGCAGTTTACAGTCCGGGCTTCGGACTGAAGCTTTCTTT. V is TRBV12-3 or TRBV12-4 and J is TRBJ1-1, with D hard to call. Trimming removed 2 bases from V and 5 bases from J, with 15 bases in between. The CDR3 consists of 15 residues.